Each of the 24 T cell receptor beta chains below was sequenced from the same sample in a study of blood T cell repertoires in COVID-19. Sequencing was performed with immunoSEQ multiplex PCR; in TCRdb, only in-frame clones are kept and a portion is missing. Altogether 130,000 to 150,000 clones are present, approximately 83% being singletons, with the ten largest covering around 8%. Sequenced material: peripheral blood. These receptors all stem from a woman aged 60 to 75 with COVID-19, enrolled during active disease.

The chain couples TRBV5-1 to TRBJ2-7; 9 bases are a match to TRBD2. J was trimmed by 1 base and V by 0 bases; bases with no gene match: 5. Germline assignment: CDR1 SGHRS and CDR2 YFSETQ. The CDR3 consists of 16 residues. The CDR3 region has the DNA TGCGCCAGCAGCTTGGCCCTGCTAGCGGGGTCCTACGAGCAGTACTTC. It specifies CASSLALLAGSYEQYF. The full variable domain, with the rest looked up from reference TRBV5-1 and TRBJ2-7, is KAGVTQTPRYLIKTRGQQVTLSCSPISGHRSVSWYQQTPGQGLQFLFEYFSETQRNKGNFPGRFSGRQFSNSRSEMNVSTLELGDSALYLCASSLALLAGSYEQYFGPGTRLTVT.

This chain joins TRBV7-2 and TRBJ1-1; 10 bases agree with TRBD1. CDR1 and CDR2 (germline): SGHTA, FQGNSA. The V and J ends lost 5 bases and 4 bases, in that order; junction bases with no gene match: 4. The CDR3 spans 14 residues. CDR3 loop: CASSTRQGATEAFF. The CDR3, as DNA: TGTGCCAGCAGCACGCGACAGGGGGCCACTGAAGCTTTCTTT.

The chain recombines TRBV4-3 with TRBJ2-7, with 10 bases matching TRBD2. Losses at the gene ends were 3 bases for V and 0 bases for J; bases not matched to a gene: 11. CDR3 length equals 18 residues. CDR1 and CDR2 (germline): LGHNA, YSLEER. The CDR3 sequence is CASSQGEASGGSSYEQYF. The CDR3 DNA follows: TGCGCCAGCAGCCAGGGAGAGGCTAGCGGGGGCAGCTCCTACGAGCAGTACTTC.

This chain links TRBV10-3 with TRBJ2-7; 8 nucleotides agree with TRBD1. This CDR3 has 16 residues. V dropped 4 bases and J dropped 0; count of bases not matched to a gene: 8. Germline-derived CDR1 and CDR2 are ENHRY and SYGVKD. The CDR3 nucleotides are TGTGCCATCAGTGGTCCGACAGGGGAGCACTCCTACGAGCAGTACTTC. This translates into CAISGPTGEHSYEQYF.

Only a few counts were recorded for this clone. The genes are TRBV18 and TRBJ2-3; 7 bases line up with TRBD1. The CDR3 is 14 amino acids. Germline V CDR1 and CDR2: KGHSH, LQKENI. V lost 6 bases to trimming and J lost 3 bases; unmatched junction nucleotides: 6. The CDR3 sequence is CASSRGGQTDTQYF. The CDR3 nucleotides are TGTGCCAGCTCCCGAGGGGGCCAGACAGATACGCAGTATTTT.

This rearrangement joins TRBV10-3 to TRBJ2-7; no firm D call. Germline V gene lookup returns CDR1 ENHRY and CDR2 SYGVKD. This CDR3 is built from 13 residues. Trimming took 6 bases from V and 0 from J, leaving 9 bases between them. CDR3 in DNA: TGTGCCATCAGGGCCCCCGTCTCCTACGAGCAGTACTTC. Protein product: CAIRAPVSYEQYF.

This clone turned up a few times. The chain is built from TRBV7-3 and TRBJ2-7, with 8 bases fitting TRBD1. The length of the CDR3 is 14 residues. CDR1 and CDR2 from the germline V gene are SGHTA and FQGTGA. The trim removed 3 bases at V and 3 bases at J, leaving 4 bases unmatched. In DNA, the CDR3 is TGTGCCAGCAGCTTGTCTGGGACAGGCTACGAGCAGTACTTC. Amino acid sequence: CASSLSGTGYEQYF.

In this sample, this clone turned up once. The chain has TRBV24-1 and TRBJ2-4, with D possibly being TRBD1 (5 bases). V shed 6 bases and J shed 5 bases, with 16 bases lying between them. The CDR3 is 15 amino acids. Germline V gene lookup returns CDR1 KGHDR and CDR2 SFDVKD. The CDR3 DNA sequence: TGTGCCACCAGTCCACCTCACGACAGAGAAAACATTCAGTACTTC. This codes for CATSPPHDRENIQYF.

The chain recombines TRBV9 with TRBJ1-1; D is unclear. There are 15 residues in the CDR3. The germline CDR1 and CDR2 sequences are SGDLS and YYNGEE. V lost 4 bases and J lost 3, with 16 bases in between. In nucleotides, the CDR3 is TGTGCCAGCAGCCCCACGGGAGGGAGGGACACTGAAGCTTTCTTT. It specifies CASSPTGGRDTEAFF.

The chain employs TRBV6-6 and TRBJ1-3; tentatively, D is TRBD1 (5 bases). The ends were cut back, 7 bases at V and 0 bases at J, with 13 bases in the middle. Germline V CDR1 and CDR2: MNHNY, SVGAGI (reference sequence). CDR3 size: 15 residues. CDR3 protein: CASTFRVSSGNTIYF. The CDR3 nucleotides are TGTGCCAGCACCTTCAGGGTTAGCTCTGGAAACACCATATATTTT.

The chain carries TRBV10-3 and TRBJ1-2; TRBD1 aligns across 9 bases. After removal of 0 bases from V and 2 bases from J, the junction contained 1 base not matched to a gene. The CDR3 totals 15 residues. Germline CDR1 ENHRY, CDR2 SYGVKD. The CDR3 DNA sequence: TGTGCCATCAGTGAGTCACAGGGGGCGAACTATGGCTACACCTTC. Translated, it gives CAISESQGANYGYTF.

On this clone: Other DNA sequences in the same sample also yield this CDR3. The chain couples TRBV20-1 to TRBJ1-2; D uncertain. CDR3 length: 11 residues. The germline CDR1 and CDR2 sequences are DFQATT and SNEGSKA (reference sequence). V lost 2 bases, J lost 5 bases, and 6 bases lay in between. The CDR3 region is CSARQDYGYTF. CDR3 sequence (DNA): TGCAGTGCTAGACAGGATTATGGCTACACCTTC.

This chain connects TRBV7-9 to TRBJ1-2; 9 nucleotides align to TRBD1. The junction had 7 bases not matched to a gene; V was cut back by 2 bases and J by 0 bases. CDR3 length: 17 amino acids. The germline V gene has CDR1 SEHNR and CDR2 FQNEAQ (reference sequence). CDR3 loop: CASSLSGQGSSNYGYTF. CDR3 DNA: TGTGCCAGCAGCTTAAGCGGACAGGGGAGTTCTAACTATGGCTACACCTTC.

J is TRBJ2-5 and V is TRBV7-2; D may be TRBD1 (5 bases). Per the germline V gene, CDR1 is SGHTA and CDR2 is FQGNSA. CDR3 length equals 13 residues. Trimming took off 5 bases at V and 2 bases at J, with 9 bases between the two ends. This CDR3 is CASSQTVQETQYF. CDR3 nucleotide sequence: TGTGCCAGCAGCCAGACAGTACAAGAGACCCAGTACTTC.

The chain uses TRBV30 and TRBJ1-2, with D uncertain. Trimming stripped 1 base from V and 7 bases from J, with 16 bases between. The CDR3 covers 14 residues. Per germline, CDR1 GTSNPN and CDR2 SVGIG (reference sequence). The CDR3, as DNA: TGTGCCTGGAGTGCCATCCTTCCCCTAGGTGGCTACACCTTC. It translates to CAWSAILPLGGYTF.

The chain is built from TRBV6-5 and TRBJ2-7; D may be TRBD1 (6 bases). CDR3 length: 11 residues. Trimming stripped 7 bases from V and 7 bases from J, with 11 bases between. Germline V gene lookup returns CDR1 MNHEY and CDR2 SVGAGI. The CDR3 is CASTPGAEQYF. The CDR3 nucleotides read TGTGCCAGCACTCCAGGGGCGGAGCAGTACTTC.

Here the CDR3 DNA reads TGTGCCAGCAGCGTAGATGGGGGGAGCGGCTACACCTTC. As protein: CASSVDGGSGYTF. The chain combines TRBV9 with TRBJ1-2; D is perhaps TRBD1 (5 bases). The CDR3 consists of 13 residues. Germline V gene data show CDR1 as SGDLS and CDR2 as YYNGEE. The V end lost 0 bases, the J end lost 8 bases, and 11 bases lay between the germline ends.

This chain uses TRBV5-1 with TRBJ1-1; 8 bases match TRBD1. Germline CDR1 and CDR2: SGHRS and YFSETQ. V lost 0 bases to trimming and J lost 0 bases; unmatched junction nucleotides: 7. This CDR3 has 17 residues. CDR3 in amino acids: CASSLAEAGGLNTEAFF. For the CDR3, the DNA is TGCGCCAGCAGCTTGGCCGAGGCAGGGGGCTTGAACACTGAAGCTTTCTTT.

The DNA for the CDR3 is TGTGCCACCAGCACGGGGGGTAGCCAAGGCAATCAGCCCCAGCATTTT. Amino acids: CATSTGGSQGNQPQHF. The V and J genes are TRBV15 and TRBJ1-5, with TRBD1 as a possible D gene (5 bases). V dropped 4 bases and J dropped 2 bases, with 15 bases sitting between them. Looked up from germline, CDR1 is LNHNV and CDR2 is YYDKDF (reference sequence). This CDR3 comprises 16 residues.

The chain couples TRBV3-1 (or the pseudogene TRBV3-2) to TRBJ2-2, with 7 bases lining up with TRBD2. This CDR3 has 16 residues. Trimming at V came to 4 bases and at J to 0 bases, leaving 5 bases not matched to a gene. Germline V gene sequence: CDR1 LGHDT, CDR2 YNNKEL (reference sequence). CDR3 nucleotides: TGTGCCAGCAGCCTAAGGGCGGGGGCGAACACCGGGGAGCTGTTTTTT. Its protein product is CASSLRAGANTGELFF.

The table lists this clone with a count of one. The chain is built from TRBV4-2 and TRBJ1-5; 11 bases align to TRBD1. The V segment lost 4 bases and the J segment 1 base; nucleotides outside the gene matches: 9. In germline, CDR1 is LGHNA, CDR2 YNFKEQ. The length of the CDR3 is 18 residues. CDR3 protein: CASSLSGTGGESNQPQHF. The CDR3 DNA reads as TGTGCCAGCAGCCTTAGCGGGACAGGGGGGGAAAGCAATCAGCCCCAGCATTTT.

This chain uses TRBV6-5 with TRBJ2-7; D gene ambiguous. The CDR3 covers 14 residues. CDR1 and CDR2 (germline): MNHEY, SVGAGI. Trimming took off 6 bases at V and 2 bases at J, with 14 bases between the two ends. The CDR3 protein is CASRYTAVAYEQYF. Here the CDR3 DNA reads TGTGCCAGCAGGTACACAGCTGTGGCCTACGAGCAGTACTTC.

This clone has just one count. V gene TRBV7-9 combines with J gene TRBJ1-1, with 7 bases identical to TRBD1. V dropped 7 bases and J dropped 5; count of bases not matched to a gene: 13. The CDR3 loop spans 15 amino acids. CDR1 and CDR2 (germline): SEHNR, FQNEAQ (reference sequence). The chain's CDR3 is CASTRATGWRTEAFF. The CDR3 region has the DNA TGTGCCAGCACCCGTGCGACAGGGTGGCGAACTGAAGCTTTCTTT.

V and J are TRBV5-6 and TRBJ2-1, with D perhaps TRBD1 (5 bases). From germline, CDR1 is SGHDT and CDR2 YYEEEE. V lost 1 base and J 4 bases, leaving 18 bases between the germline ends. This CDR3 is 17 amino acids long. CDR3 coding DNA: TGTGCCAGCAGCTTGCTGGTGTGGCAGGGATTATACAATGAGCAGTTCTTC. It specifies CASSLLVWQGLYNEQFF.